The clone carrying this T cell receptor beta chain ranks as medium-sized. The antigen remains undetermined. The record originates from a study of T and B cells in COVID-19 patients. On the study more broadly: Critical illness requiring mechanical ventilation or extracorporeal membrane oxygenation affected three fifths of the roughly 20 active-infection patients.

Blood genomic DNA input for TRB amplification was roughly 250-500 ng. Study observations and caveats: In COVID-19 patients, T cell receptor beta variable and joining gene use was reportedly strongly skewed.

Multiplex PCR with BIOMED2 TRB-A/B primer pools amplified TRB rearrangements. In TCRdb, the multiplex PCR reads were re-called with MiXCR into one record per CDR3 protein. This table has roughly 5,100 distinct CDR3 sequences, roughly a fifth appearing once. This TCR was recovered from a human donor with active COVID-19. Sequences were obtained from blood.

This chain's CDR3 is CASSRDRIYGYTF. The DNA for the CDR3 is TGTGCCAGCAGTAGGGACAGGATCTATGGCTACACCTTC. V gene TRBV7-2 combines with J gene TRBJ1-2; 8 nucleotides align to TRBD1. V was pared by 6 bases and J by 4 bases, with 4 bases of the junction left unmatched. This CDR3 is 13 amino acids long. Germline V lookup: CDR1 SGHTA, CDR2 FQGNSA.